Sequencing of this T cell receptor beta chain was carried out in a study of T cells in Graves' hyperthyroidism and ophthalmopathy. About the research overall: Once the initial diagnosis was made, peripheral blood was obtained before any treatment. Study results and limitations: Clonotypes that were expanded in thyroid above 0.001 mostly appeared in blood too.

Criteria for exclusion of patients were uncontrolled infection, other autoimmune disease, pregnancy or lactation. The authors obtained PBMCs from roughly 9.7 ml of fresh peripheral blood. Germline CDR1 is SGHRS and CDR2 is YFSETQ. The CDR3 has 16 residues. V dropped 0 bases and J dropped 1; count of bases not matched to a gene: 5. TCR beta CDR3 regions were amplified from RNA transcripts. First-round RT-PCR targeting the TCR CDR3 was performed with the HTBI primer set. Via MiXCR, TCRdb re-called the multiplex PCR reads, giving one row per CDR3 protein. The sample shows around 690,000 distinct CDR3 sequences, around 21% of them seen only once. This clonotype was counted at least ten times. Its antigen is unknown.

The specimen was blood. This TCR was sampled from a man aged 25 to 40 with Graves' ophthalmopathy. The chain combines TRBV5-1 with TRBJ2-3, with TRBD1 identical over 7 bases. The CDR3 loop reads CASSLEDRPGTDTQYF. CDR3 coding DNA: TGCGCCAGCAGCTTGGAGGACAGGCCGGGCACAGATACGCAGTATTTT.